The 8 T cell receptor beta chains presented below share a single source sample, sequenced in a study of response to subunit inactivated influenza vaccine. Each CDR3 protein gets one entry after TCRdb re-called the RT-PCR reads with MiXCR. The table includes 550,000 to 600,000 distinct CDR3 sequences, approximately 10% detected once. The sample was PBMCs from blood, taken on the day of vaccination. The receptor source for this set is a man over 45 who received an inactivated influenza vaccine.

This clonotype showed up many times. CDR3 sequence: CSARDWIRGGYTF. In nucleotides, the CDR3 is TGCAGTGCTAGAGATTGGATCAGGGGCGGCTACACCTTC. The gene calls are TRBV20-1 and TRBJ1-2, with D possibly being TRBD1 (6 bases). The CDR3 has 13 amino acids. Per the germline V gene, CDR1 is DFQATT and CDR2 is SNEGSKA (reference sequence). The V and J ends lost 0 bases and 8 bases respectively, with 13 bases between them.

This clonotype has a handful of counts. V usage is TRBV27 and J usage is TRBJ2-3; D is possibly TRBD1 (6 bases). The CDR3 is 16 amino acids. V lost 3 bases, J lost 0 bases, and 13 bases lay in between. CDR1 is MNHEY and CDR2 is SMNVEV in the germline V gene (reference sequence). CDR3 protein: CASSFLGTTSTDTQYF. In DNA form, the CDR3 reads TGTGCCAGCAGTTTTCTTGGGACAACTAGCACAGATACGCAGTATTTT.

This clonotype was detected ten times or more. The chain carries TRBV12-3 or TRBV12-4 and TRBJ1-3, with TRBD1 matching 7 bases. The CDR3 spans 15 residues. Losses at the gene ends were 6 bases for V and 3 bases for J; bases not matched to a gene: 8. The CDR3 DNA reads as TGTGCCAGCAGCCATAACCCAGGGGGTGGAAACACCATATATTTT. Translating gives CASSHNPGGGNTIYF.

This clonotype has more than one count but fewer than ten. The CDR3 region is CATRGLGVYGYTF. In nucleotides, the CDR3 is TGTGCCACTAGAGGATTGGGCGTTTATGGCTACACCTTC. The chain carries TRBV15 and TRBJ1-2; D call uncertain. CDR1 LNHNV and CDR2 YYDKDF come from the germline V gene (reference sequence). CDR3 length: 13 amino acids. V lost 9 bases and J lost 5, with 16 bases in between.

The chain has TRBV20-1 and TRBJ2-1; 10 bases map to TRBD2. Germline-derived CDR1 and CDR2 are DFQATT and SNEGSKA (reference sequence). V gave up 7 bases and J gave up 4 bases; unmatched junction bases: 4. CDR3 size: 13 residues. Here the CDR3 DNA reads TGCAGTGAGTTAGCGGGAGGTTACAATGAGCAGTTCTTC. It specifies CSELAGGYNEQFF.

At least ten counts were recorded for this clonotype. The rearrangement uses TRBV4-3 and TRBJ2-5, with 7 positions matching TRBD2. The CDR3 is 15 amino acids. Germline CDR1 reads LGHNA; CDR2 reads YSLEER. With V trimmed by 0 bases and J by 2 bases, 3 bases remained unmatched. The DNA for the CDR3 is TGCGCCAGCAGCCAAGAAGCGGGGCTGCAAGAGACCCAGTACTTC. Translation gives CASSQEAGLQETQYF.

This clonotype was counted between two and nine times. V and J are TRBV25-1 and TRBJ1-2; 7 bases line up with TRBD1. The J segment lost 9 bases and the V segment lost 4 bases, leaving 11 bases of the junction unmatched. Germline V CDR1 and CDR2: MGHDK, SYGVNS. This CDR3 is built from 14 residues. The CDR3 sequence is CASSADRARDRYTF. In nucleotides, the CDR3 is TGTGCCAGCAGTGCCGACAGGGCCAGGGATCGCTACACCTTC.

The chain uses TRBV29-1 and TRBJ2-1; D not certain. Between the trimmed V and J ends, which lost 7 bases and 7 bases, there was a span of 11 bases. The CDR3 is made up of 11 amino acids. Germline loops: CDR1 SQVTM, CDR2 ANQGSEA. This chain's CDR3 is CSAMPLNEQFF. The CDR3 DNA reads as TGCAGCGCCATGCCCCTAAATGAGCAGTTCTTC.